This T cell receptor beta chain was captured by sequencing in a study of cytomegalovirus exposure and HLA in healthy donors. Both 60 Vbeta primers and 13 Jbeta primers went into the PCR. Assay used: immunoSEQ multiplex PCR; TCRdb lists only in-frame clones, some missing. This table holds more than 85,000 clones, about 80% found once. The V end was cut by 3 bases, the J end by 5 bases, with 10 bases between. This CDR3 spans 13 amino acids. Germline CDR1 SGHTA, CDR2 FQGNSA. The V call is TRBV7-2, the J call TRBJ2-5, with a possible D match to TRBD2 (6 bases). This TCR derives from a woman aged 55-70 years in good health and CMV-seropositive. Sample: PBMCs. In DNA form, the CDR3 reads TGTGCCAGCAGCTTCCCCGCGGGGGAGACCCAGTACTTC. Encoded protein: CASSFPAGETQYF.